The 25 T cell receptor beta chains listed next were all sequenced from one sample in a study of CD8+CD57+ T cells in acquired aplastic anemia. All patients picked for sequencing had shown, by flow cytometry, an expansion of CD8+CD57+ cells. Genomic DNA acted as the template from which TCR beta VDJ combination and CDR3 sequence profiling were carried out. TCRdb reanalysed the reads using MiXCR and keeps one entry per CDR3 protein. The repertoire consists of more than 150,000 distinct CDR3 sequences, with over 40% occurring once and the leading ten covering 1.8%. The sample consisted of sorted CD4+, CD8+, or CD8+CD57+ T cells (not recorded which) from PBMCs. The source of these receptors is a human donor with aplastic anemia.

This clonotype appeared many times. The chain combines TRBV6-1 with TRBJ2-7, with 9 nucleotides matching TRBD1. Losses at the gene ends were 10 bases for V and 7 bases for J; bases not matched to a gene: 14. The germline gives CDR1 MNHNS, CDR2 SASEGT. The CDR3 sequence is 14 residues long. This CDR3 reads CAIRNWTGVREQYF. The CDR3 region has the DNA TGTGCCATCCGAAACTGGACAGGGGTGCGTGAGCAGTACTTC.

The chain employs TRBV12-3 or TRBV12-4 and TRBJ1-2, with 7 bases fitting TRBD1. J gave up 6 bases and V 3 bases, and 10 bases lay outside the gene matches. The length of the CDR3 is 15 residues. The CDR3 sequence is CASSFIQGDRHGYTF. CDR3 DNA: TGTGCCAGCAGTTTTATCCAGGGGGATCGCCATGGCTACACCTTC.

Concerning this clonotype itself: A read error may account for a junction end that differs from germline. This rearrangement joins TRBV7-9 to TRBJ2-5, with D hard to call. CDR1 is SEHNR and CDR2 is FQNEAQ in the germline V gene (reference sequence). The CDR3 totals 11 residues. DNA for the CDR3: TGTGCCAGCAGCCAGCTCGAGACCCAGAACTTC. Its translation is CASSQLETQNF. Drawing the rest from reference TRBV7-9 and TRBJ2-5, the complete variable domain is DTGVSQNPRHKITKRGQNVTFRCDPISEHNRLYWYRQTLGQGPEFLTYFQNEAQLEKSRLLSDRFSAERPKGSFSTLEIQRTEQGDSAMYLCASSQLETQNFGPGTRLLVL.

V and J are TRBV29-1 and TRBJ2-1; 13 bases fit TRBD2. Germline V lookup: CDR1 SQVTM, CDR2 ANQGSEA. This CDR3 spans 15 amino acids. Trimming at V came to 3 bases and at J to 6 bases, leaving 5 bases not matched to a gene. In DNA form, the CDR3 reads TGCAGCGTTGAGGGGGGACTAGCGGGGATCAATGAGCAGTTCTTC. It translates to CSVEGGLAGINEQFF.

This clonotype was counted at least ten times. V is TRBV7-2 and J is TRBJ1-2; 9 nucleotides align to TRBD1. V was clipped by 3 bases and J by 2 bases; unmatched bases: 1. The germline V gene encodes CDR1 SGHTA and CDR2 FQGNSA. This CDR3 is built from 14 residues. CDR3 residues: CASSLDRGNYGYTF. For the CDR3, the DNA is TGTGCCAGCAGCTTGGACAGGGGAAACTATGGCTACACCTTC.

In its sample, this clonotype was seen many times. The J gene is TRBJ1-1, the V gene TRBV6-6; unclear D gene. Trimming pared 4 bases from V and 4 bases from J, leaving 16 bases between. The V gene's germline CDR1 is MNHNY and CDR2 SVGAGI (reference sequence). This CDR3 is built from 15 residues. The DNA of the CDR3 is TGTGCCAGCAGTTTCCGCGGCGGGCCTAGCACTGAAGCTTTCTTT. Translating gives CASSFRGGPSTEAFF.

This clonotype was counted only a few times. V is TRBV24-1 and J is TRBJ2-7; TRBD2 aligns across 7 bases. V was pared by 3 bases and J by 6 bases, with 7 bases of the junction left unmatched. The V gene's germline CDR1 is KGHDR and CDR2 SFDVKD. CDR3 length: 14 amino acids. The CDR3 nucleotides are TGTGCCACCAGTGATAGTGGCGGGAGCCCCGAGCAGTACTTC. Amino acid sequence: CATSDSGGSPEQYF.

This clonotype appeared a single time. CDR3 residues: CASSEIGTAGNTIYF. CDR3 in DNA: TGTGCCAGCAGTGAAATAGGGACAGCAGGAAACACCATATATTTT. The chain recombines TRBV25-1 with TRBJ1-3; TRBD1 agrees at 7 bases. CDR1 is MGHDK, CDR2 SYGVNS, per germline. The CDR3 is 15 amino acids. The V and J ends lost 2 bases and 4 bases, in that order; junction bases with no gene match: 5. The full variable domain, with the rest looked up from reference TRBV25-1 and TRBJ1-3, is EADIYQTPRYLVIGTGKKITLECSQTMGHDKMYWYQQDPGMELHLIHYSYGVNSTEKGDLSSESTVSRIRTEHFPLTLESARPSHTSQYLCASSEIGTAGNTIYFGEGSWLTVV.

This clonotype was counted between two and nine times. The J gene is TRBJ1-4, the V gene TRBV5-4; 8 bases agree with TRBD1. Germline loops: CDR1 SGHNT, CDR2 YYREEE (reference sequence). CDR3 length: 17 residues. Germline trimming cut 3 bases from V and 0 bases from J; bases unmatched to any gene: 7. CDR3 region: CASSSPGGPATNEKLFF. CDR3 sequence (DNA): TGTGCCAGCAGCTCCCCAGGGGGCCCAGCAACTAATGAAAAACTGTTTTTT.

Here the CDR3 reads CSASRTATLYEQYF. The CDR3 DNA sequence: TGCAGTGCCAGCCGGACAGCAACACTCTACGAGCAGTACTTC. V gene TRBV20-1 combines with J gene TRBJ2-7; TRBD1 might be the D (6 bases). The CDR3 consists of 14 residues. Germline-derived CDR1 and CDR2 are DFQATT and SNEGSKA (reference sequence). V was clipped by 6 bases and J by 3 bases, with 18 bases between them.

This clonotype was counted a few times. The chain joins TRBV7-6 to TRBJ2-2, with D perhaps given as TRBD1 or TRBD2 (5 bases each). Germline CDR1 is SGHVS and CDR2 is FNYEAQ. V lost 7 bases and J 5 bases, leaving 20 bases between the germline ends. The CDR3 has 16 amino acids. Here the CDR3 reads CASTDSGLRTTGELFF. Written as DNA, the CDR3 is TGTGCCAGCACCGACAGCGGCCTCAGAACGACCGGGGAGCTGTTTTTT.

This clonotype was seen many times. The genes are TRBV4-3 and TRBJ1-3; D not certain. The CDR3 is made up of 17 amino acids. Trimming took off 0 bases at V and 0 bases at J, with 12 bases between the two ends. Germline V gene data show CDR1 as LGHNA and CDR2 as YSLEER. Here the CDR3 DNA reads TGCGCCAGCAGCCAAGACAGGAGTGCCTTCTCTGGAAACACCATATATTTT. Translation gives CASSQDRSAFSGNTIYF.

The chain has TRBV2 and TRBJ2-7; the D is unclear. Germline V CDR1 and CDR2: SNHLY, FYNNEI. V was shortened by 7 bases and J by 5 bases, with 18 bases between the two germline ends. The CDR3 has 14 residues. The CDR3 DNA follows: TGTGCCAGCAATTTTTCCCGGGCCCTGAACGAGCAGTACTTC. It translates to CASNFSRALNEQYF.

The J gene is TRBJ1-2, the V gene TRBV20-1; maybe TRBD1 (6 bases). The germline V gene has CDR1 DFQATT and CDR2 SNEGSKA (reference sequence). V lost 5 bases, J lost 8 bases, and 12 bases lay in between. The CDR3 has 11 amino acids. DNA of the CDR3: TGCAGTGCTGAATCAGGGGACGGCTACACCTTC. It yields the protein CSAESGDGYTF.

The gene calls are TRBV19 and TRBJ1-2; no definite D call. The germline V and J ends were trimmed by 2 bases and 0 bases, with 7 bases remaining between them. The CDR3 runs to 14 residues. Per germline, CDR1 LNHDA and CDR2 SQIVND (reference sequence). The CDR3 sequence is CASSINAANYGYTF. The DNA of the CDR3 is TGTGCCAGTAGTATAAACGCAGCTAACTATGGCTACACCTTC. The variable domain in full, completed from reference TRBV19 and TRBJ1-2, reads DGGITQSPKYLFRKEGQNVTLSCEQNLNHDAMYWYRQDPGQGLRLIYYSQIVNDFQKGDIAEGYSVSREKKESFPLTVTSAQKNPTAFYLCASSINAANYGYTFGSGTRLTVV.

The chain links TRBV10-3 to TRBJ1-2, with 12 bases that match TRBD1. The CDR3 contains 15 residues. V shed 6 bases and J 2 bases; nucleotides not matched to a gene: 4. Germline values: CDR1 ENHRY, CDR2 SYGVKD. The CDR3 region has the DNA TGTGCCATCAGCCGGGACAGGGGGCCGAACTATGGCTACACCTTC. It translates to CAISRDRGPNYGYTF.

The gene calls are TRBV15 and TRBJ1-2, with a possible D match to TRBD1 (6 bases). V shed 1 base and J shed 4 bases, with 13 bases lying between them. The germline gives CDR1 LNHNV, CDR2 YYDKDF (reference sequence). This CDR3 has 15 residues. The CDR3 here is CATSRGKQGSYGYTF. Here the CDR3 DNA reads TGTGCCACCAGCAGAGGAAAACAGGGAAGCTATGGCTACACCTTC.

CDR3 in DNA: TGCAGCGCTGGGACAGTTCACACCGGGGAGCTGTTTTTT. It codes for CSAGTVHTGELFF. The chain joins TRBV29-1 to TRBJ2-2, with 7 bases lining up with TRBD1. After removal of 7 bases from V and 3 bases from J, the junction contained 5 bases not matched to a gene. There are 13 residues in the CDR3. Germline lookup yields CDR1 SQVTM and CDR2 ANQGSEA.

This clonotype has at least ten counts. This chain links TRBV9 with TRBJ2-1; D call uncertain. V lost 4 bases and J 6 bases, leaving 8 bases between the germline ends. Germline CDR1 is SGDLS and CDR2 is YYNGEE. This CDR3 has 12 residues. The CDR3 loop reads CASSQALNEQFF. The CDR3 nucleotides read TGTGCCAGCAGCCAGGCCCTCAATGAGCAGTTCTTC.

CDR3 DNA sequence: TGCAGTGCTAGAGATCGATTAAGGGCCTCGAACACCGGGGAGCTGTTTTTT. This encodes CSARDRLRASNTGELFF. This chain uses TRBV20-1 with TRBJ2-2, with D unresolved. The CDR3 extends over 17 amino acids. With 0 bases removed from V and 0 bases from J, the gap between germline ends came to 14 bases. In germline, CDR1 is DFQATT, CDR2 SNEGSKA (reference sequence).

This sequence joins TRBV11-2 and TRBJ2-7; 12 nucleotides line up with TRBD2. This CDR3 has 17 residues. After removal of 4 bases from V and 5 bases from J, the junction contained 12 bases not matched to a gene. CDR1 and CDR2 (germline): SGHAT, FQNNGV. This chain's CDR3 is CASSSWTSGMPLDEQYF. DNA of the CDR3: TGTGCCAGCAGCTCCTGGACTAGCGGGATGCCACTCGACGAGCAGTACTTC.

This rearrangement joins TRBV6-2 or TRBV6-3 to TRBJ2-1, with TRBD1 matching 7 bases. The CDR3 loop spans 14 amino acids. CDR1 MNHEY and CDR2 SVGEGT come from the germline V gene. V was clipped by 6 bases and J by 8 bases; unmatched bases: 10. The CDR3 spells CASRNDRVMDEQFF. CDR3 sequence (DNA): TGTGCCAGCAGGAACGACAGGGTTATGGATGAGCAGTTCTTC.

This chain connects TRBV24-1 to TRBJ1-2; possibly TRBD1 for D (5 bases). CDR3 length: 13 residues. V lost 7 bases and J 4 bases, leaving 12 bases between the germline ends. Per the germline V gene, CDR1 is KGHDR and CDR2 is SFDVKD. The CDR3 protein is CATSYRSGYGYTF. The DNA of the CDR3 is TGTGCCACCAGCTACAGGAGCGGCTATGGCTACACCTTC.

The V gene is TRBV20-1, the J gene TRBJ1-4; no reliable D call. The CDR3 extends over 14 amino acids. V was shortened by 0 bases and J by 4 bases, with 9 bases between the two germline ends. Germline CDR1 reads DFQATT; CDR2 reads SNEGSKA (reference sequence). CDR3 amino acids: CSARDRTSNEKLFF. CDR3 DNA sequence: TGCAGTGCTAGAGACCGGACCAGTAATGAAAAACTGTTTTTT.

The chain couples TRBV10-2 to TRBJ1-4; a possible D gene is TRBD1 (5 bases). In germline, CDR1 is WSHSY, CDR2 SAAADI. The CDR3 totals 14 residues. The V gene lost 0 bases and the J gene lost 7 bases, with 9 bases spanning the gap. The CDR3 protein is CASSESLTVEKLFF. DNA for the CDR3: TGCGCCAGCAGTGAGTCTTTGACAGTTGAAAAACTGTTTTTT.